This T cell receptor (beta chain) was recovered during a study of cytomegalovirus exposure and HLA in healthy donors. Study-wide results and limits: In vitro confirmation showed three CMV-associated chains to be CMV antigen specific. According to a subsequent analysis, TCR clusters identified in the first cohort showed a tendency to co-occur across the roughly 130 validation repertoires. Among TCR beta chains, those listed as cytomegalovirus-associated numbered approximately 150.

Profiled with immunoSEQ multiplex PCR; TCRdb holds only in-frame clones, not every one. The sample consists of roughly 75,000 clones, around 94% of them appearing once. As regards this clone: Its antigen is undetermined.

From germline, CDR1 is SGHRS and CDR2 YFSETQ. The CDR3 runs to 15 residues. With 0 bases clipped from V and 7 bases from J, the junction kept 9 bases outside the gene matches. The gene calls are TRBV5-1 and TRBJ2-7, with 8 bases aligning to TRBD1. The sequence derives from a young woman in good health and CMV-seropositive. Sequencing was carried out using PBMCs. The CDR3 DNA is TGCGCCAGCAGCTTGGAATCAGGGGGCCATGGGGAGCAGTACTTC. Its protein product is CASSLESGGHGEQYF.